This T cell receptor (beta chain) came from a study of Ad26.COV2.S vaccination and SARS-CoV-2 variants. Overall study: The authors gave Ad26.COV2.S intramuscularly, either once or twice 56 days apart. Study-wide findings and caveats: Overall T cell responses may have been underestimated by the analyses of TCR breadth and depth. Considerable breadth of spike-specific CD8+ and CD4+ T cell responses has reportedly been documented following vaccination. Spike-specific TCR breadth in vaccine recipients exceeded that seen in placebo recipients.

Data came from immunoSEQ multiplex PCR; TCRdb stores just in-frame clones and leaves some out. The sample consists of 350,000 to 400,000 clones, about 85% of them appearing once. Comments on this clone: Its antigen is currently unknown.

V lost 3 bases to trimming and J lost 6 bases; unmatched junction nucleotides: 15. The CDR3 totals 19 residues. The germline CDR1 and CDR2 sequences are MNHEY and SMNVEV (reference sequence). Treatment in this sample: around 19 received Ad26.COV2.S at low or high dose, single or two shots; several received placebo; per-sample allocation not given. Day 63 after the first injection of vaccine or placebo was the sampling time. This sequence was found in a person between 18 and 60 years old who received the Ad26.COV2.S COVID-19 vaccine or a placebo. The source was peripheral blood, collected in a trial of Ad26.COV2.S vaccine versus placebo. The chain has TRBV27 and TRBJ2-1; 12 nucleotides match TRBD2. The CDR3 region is CASSLTSGGFPNVFNEQFF. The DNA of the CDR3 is TGTGCCAGCAGTTTGACTAGCGGGGGTTTTCCTAACGTCTTCAATGAGCAGTTCTTC.